This T cell receptor beta chain was captured by sequencing in a study of CD8 T cell repertoires and HIV-1 epitope variants. For the study at large: Controls were a CMV, EBV and flu pool, Ebola AY9, and no peptide.

This CDR3 region has 16 residues. The V and J ends lost 4 bases and 3 bases, in that order; junction bases with no gene match: 4. Germline V gene lookup returns CDR1 SGDLS and CDR2 YYNGEE. As regards this clone: Its antigen is undetermined.

Method: immunoSEQ multiplex PCR; TCRdb's copy keeps in-frame clones and lacks some. There are several thousand clones in the sample; about 60% occur only once, and 43% lies in the top ten. This TCR came from a male donor with HIV. The chain uses TRBV9 and TRBJ2-7, with 16 nucleotides matching TRBD2. Sequencing input: cultured CD8+ T cells derived from PBMCs. The CDR3 is CASSPGLAGGLYEQYF. The CDR3 DNA is TGTGCCAGCAGCCCGGGACTAGCGGGGGGGCTCTACGAGCAGTACTTC. Complete variable domain (other parts from reference TRBV9 and TRBJ2-7): DSGVTQTPKHLITATGQRVTLRCSPRSGDLSVYWYQQSLDQGLQFLIQYYNGEERAKGNILERFSAQQFPDLHSELNLSSLELGDSALYFCASSPGLAGGLYEQYFGPGTRLTVT.